This T cell receptor beta chain was sequenced for a study of patients and donors after allogeneic stem cell transplantation. The germline gives CDR1 MNHEY, CDR2 SMNVEV (reference sequence). The CDR3 length is 13 residues. The ends lost 8 bases at V and 8 bases at J; junction bases unmatched: 8. TCRdb fed the RT-PCR reads into MiXCR, producing one record per CDR3 protein. The sample lists 150,000 to 250,000 distinct CDR3 sequences; 41% were seen once. The chain joins TRBV27 to TRBJ2-1; TRBD2 matches 8 bases. The sequenced material came from blood, either unsorted or a sorted T cell fraction (not recorded which). The clonotype was recovered from a human donor who was either an allogeneic HSCT recipient or a stem cell or donor lymphocyte infusion donor (not recorded which). It is not recorded whose cells these are; they may come from a transplant donor. CDR3 bases: TGTGCCAGCGCTTGGGCGGGGGGAGATGAGCAGTTCTTC. Translated: CASAWAGGDEQFF.